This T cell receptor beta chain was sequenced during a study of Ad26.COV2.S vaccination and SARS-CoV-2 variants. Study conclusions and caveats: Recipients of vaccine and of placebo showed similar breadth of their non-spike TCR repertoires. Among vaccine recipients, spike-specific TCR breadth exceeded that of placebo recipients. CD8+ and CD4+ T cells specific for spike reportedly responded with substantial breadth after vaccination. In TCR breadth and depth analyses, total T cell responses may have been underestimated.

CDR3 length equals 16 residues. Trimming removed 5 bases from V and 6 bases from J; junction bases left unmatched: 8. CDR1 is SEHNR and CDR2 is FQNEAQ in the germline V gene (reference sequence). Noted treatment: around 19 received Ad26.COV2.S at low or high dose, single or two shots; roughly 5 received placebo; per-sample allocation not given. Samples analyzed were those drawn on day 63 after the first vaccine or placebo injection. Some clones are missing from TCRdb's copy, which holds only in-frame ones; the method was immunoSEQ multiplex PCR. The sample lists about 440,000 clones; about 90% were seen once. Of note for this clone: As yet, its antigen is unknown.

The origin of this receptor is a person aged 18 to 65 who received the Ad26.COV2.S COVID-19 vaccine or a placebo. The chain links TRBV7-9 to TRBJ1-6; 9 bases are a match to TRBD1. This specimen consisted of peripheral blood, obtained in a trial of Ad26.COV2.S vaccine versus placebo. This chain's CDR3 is CASSLRLTGGNSPLHF. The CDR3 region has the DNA TGTGCCAGCAGCCTCCGCCTGACAGGGGGTAATTCACCCCTCCACTTT.